Listed here are 5 T cell receptor beta chains from one sample, sequenced in a study of identical twins. In TCRdb, the 5' RACE reads were re-called with MiXCR into one record per CDR3 protein. The sample yields roughly 710,000 distinct CDR3 sequences, 5.5% to 6.5% seen once. The specimen sequenced was naive T cells sorted from blood. The receptor set was obtained from a man between 18 and 35 years old in good health.

There are many counts of this clonotype. The chain joins TRBV29-1 to TRBJ1-3; 10 nucleotides line up with TRBD1. This CDR3 contains 15 residues. CDR1 and CDR2 from the germline V gene are SQVTM and ANQGSEA. With V trimmed by 6 bases and J by 1 base, 6 bases remained unmatched. This CDR3 is CSVSGQGVSGNTIYF. The CDR3 DNA is TGCAGCGTGTCCGGACAGGGGGTTTCTGGAAACACCATATATTTT. Full variable domain (remainder filled in from reference TRBV29-1 and TRBJ1-3): SAVISQKPSRDICQRGTSLTIQCQVDSQVTMMFWYRQQPGQSLTLIATANQGSEATYESGFVIDKFPISRPNLTFSTLTVSNMSPEDSSIYLCSVSGQGVSGNTIYFGEGSWLTVV.

This clonotype came up many times. This chain uses TRBV24-1 with TRBJ2-1; TRBD2 matches at 14 bases. CDR1 is KGHDR and CDR2 is SFDVKD in the germline V gene. The CDR3 has 16 amino acids. V trimming: 3 bases; J trimming: 8 bases; junction bases outside the gene matches: 5. In DNA form, the CDR3 reads TGTGCCACCAGTGATCCTGGGACTAGCGGGAGCCATGAGCAGTTCTTC. This codes for CATSDPGTSGSHEQFF.

The table lists this clonotype with many counts. V and J are TRBV4-1 and TRBJ2-3; 8 bases map to TRBD2. The junction had 8 bases not matched to a gene; V was cut back by 4 bases and J by 5 bases. The V gene's germline CDR1 is MGHRA and CDR2 YSYEKL. The CDR3 length is 15 residues. The CDR3 loop reads CASSLTGLVRDTQYF. CDR3 coding DNA: TGCGCCAGCAGCCTGACGGGACTAGTAAGAGATACGCAGTATTTT.

The V call is TRBV6-1, the J call TRBJ2-7; D unresolved. Trimming cost V 2 bases and J 6 bases, with 8 bases left between them. The CDR3 contains 12 residues. Per the germline V gene, CDR1 is MNHNS and CDR2 is SASEGT. The CDR3 sequence is CASSEPWGEQYV. CDR3 nucleotide sequence: TGTGCCAGCAGTGAACCTTGGGGCGAGCAGTACGTC.

This clonotype appeared many times. The chain recombines TRBV12-3 or TRBV12-4 with TRBJ2-7; 11 bases line up with TRBD2. The CDR3 sequence is 14 residues long. Trimming removed 2 bases from V and 5 bases from J; junction bases left unmatched: 2. CDR3 bases: TGTGCCAGCAGTTTACTAGCGGGAGGTGACGAGCAGTACTTC. It translates to CASSLLAGGDEQYF.